This T cell receptor beta chain was retrieved from a study of cytomegalovirus exposure and HLA in healthy donors. Study context: Counted in an early data release were approximately 85 million unique TCRs from HLA-typed donors.

This clone has just a few counts. The antigen is undetermined. V was shortened by 0 bases and J by 6 bases, with 9 bases between the two germline ends. CDR3 size: 13 residues. Germline CDR1 reads SGHRS; CDR2 reads YFSETQ. Primers included in the PCR were 60 Vbeta and 13 Jbeta primers. Data came from immunoSEQ multiplex PCR; TCRdb stores just in-frame clones and leaves some out. The data contain around 85,000 clones, 80% of them singletons. Points from the study as a whole: Three of the chains that were CMV-associated were confirmed in vitro to be specific for CMV antigens. Highly shared sequence variants in one cluster were likely a sequencing artifact.

This sequence joins TRBV5-1 and TRBJ1-2; no clear D. The TCR was taken from a woman aged 45-59 years in good health and CMV-seropositive. The source material was PBMCs. This CDR3 is CASSLGGNDGYTF. The CDR3 DNA reads as TGCGCCAGCAGCTTGGGAGGGAACGATGGCTACACCTTC.